The 10 T cell receptor beta chains presented below share a single source sample, sequenced in a study of tumor-infiltrating lymphocytes in primary liver carcinoma. Germline DNA was also extracted, with blood RNA taken from unsorted whole blood. Synthesis of TCR beta cDNA was carried out from approximately 0.55 ug total RNA with a constant-region primer. Libraries of TCR beta came from three nested multiplex PCR rounds with slightly modified ARM-PCR. TRBV1-TRBV30 forward primers and a C-beta reverse primer were used in the first two PCR rounds, which each ran for approximately 11 cycles. TCRdb reprocessed the multiplex PCR reads with MiXCR, giving one entry per CDR3 protein. The sample gives fewer than 400,000 distinct CDR3 sequences, about 60% of which show up once; roughly 9% is in the top ten. The sample comprised peripheral blood. The receptors shown here come from a man aged 40-49 years with primary liver carcinoma and hepatitis B virus infection.

Worth noting for this clonotype: A read error may account for a junction end that differs from germline. The chain links TRBV29-1 to TRBJ2-1; D is unresolved. This CDR3 is built from 13 residues. Germline CDR1 reads SQVTM; CDR2 reads ANQGSEA. The CDR3 DNA reads TGCGGCGTTGAAGATCAGGTGAGAGATGAACAGTTCTTC. Protein sequence: CGVEDQVRDEQFF.

V gene TRBV6-1 combines with J gene TRBJ2-3; 9 positions match TRBD2. The germline CDR1 and CDR2 sequences are MNHNS and SASEGT. The V gene end was trimmed by 4 bases and the J gene end by 2 bases; junction bases not matched to a gene: 7. The CDR3 has 16 residues. The CDR3 here is CASSVSTSGNTDTQYF. DNA for the CDR3: TGTGCCAGCAGTGTCTCGACTAGCGGAAACACAGATACGCAGTATTTT.

V is TRBV4-3 and J is TRBJ2-7; weak D call: TRBD2 (5 bases). Trimming shortened V by 7 bases and J by 4 bases, and 17 bases separated the two germline ends. Germline V CDR1 and CDR2: LGHNA, YSLEER. The length of the CDR3 is 14 residues. The CDR3: CASNQLSDHYEQYF. For the CDR3, the DNA is TGCGCCAGCAACCAGCTTAGCGACCATTACGAGCAGTACTTC.

This clonotype has ten or more counts. The chain carries TRBV4-3 and TRBJ2-2; D could derive from TRBD1 or TRBD2 (6 bases each). CDR1 LGHNA and CDR2 YSLEER come from the germline V gene. V was trimmed by 4 bases and J by 4 bases, leaving 13 bases between them. This CDR3 is built from 15 residues. DNA of the CDR3: TGCGCCAGCAGCCGTGGCAGGGGAGGCACCGGGGAGCTGTTTTTT. Translated: CASSRGRGGTGELFF.

The chain couples TRBV11-2 to TRBJ2-7, with D perhaps TRBD1 or TRBD2 (6 bases each). Germline CDR1 and CDR2: SGHAT and FQNNGV. CDR3 length: 13 amino acids. V shed 9 bases and J shed 3 bases, with 15 bases lying between them. CDR3 residues: CARYAGQLYEQYF. CDR3 DNA sequence: TGTGCCAGGTATGCGGGACAACTCTACGAGCAGTACTTC.

The chain links TRBV5-1 to TRBJ2-3; D perhaps matches TRBD1 (5 bases). The V and J ends lost 9 bases and 2 bases respectively, with 16 bases between them. The CDR3 has 14 amino acids. Germline V gene sequence: CDR1 SGHRS, CDR2 YFSETQ. The CDR3 bases are TGCGCCATCATGTACGGACAACTCACAGATACGCAGTATTTT. Its protein is CAIMYGQLTDTQYF. Supplemented by reference TRBV5-1 and TRBJ2-3, the full variable domain reads KAGVTQTPRYLIKTRGQQVTLSCSPISGHRSVSWYQQTPGQGLQFLFEYFSETQRNKGNFPGRFSGRQFSNSRSEMNVSTLELGDSALYLCAIMYGQLTDTQYFGPGTRLTVL.

This clonotype was detected only a few times. V is TRBV7-8 and J is TRBJ2-3, with 8 bases identical to TRBD2. V shed 3 bases and J 5 bases; nucleotides not matched to a gene: 10. The CDR3 has 16 amino acids. Germline CDR1 reads SGHVS; CDR2 reads FQNEAQ. As DNA, the CDR3 is TGTGCCAGCAGCTTGGTCGGGGGGCTAGCGGGAGATACGCAGTATTTT. Translating it yields CASSLVGGLAGDTQYF.

Notes on this clonotype: Sequence at one end of the junction differs from germline and may be a read error. The chain uses TRBV4-1 and TRBJ2-7; 11 bases map to TRBD2. This CDR3 is 16 amino acids long. Germline V lookup: CDR1 MGHRA, CDR2 YSYEKL. In DNA form, the CDR3 reads TGCGCCTGCAGCCAACAGACTAGCGGGGTTACCTACGAGCAGTACTTC. Its translation: CACSQQTSGVTYEQYF.

The CDR3 nucleotides are TGTGCCAGCAGTTTATCCCCTCCGCTGCAGGGGTACGAGACCCAGTACTTC. It codes for CASSLSPPLQGYETQYF. The chain joins TRBV28 to TRBJ2-5, with D possibly being TRBD1 (6 bases). Germline V CDR1 and CDR2: MDHEN, SYDVKM. Trimming took off 1 base at V and 5 bases at J, with 20 bases between the two ends. This CDR3 has 17 amino acids.

This clonotype was found many times. An end of the junction differs from the germline gene, which may be a read error. The rearrangement uses TRBV7-8 and TRBJ1-5, with no clear D. The CDR3 consists of 14 residues. Looked up from germline, CDR1 is SGHVS and CDR2 is FQNEAQ. CDR3 nucleotides: TGTGCCAGCAGTTTAGTCGGGAGCAATCAGCCCCAGCATTTT. It translates to CASSLVGSNQPQHF. The whole variable domain, filled in from reference TRBV7-8 and TRBJ1-5, reads GAGVSQSPRYKVAKRGQDVALRCDPISGHVSLFWYQQALGQGPEFLTYFQNEAQLDKSGLPSDRFFAERPEGSVSTLKIQRTQQEDSAVYLCASSLVGSNQPQHFGDGTRLSIL.